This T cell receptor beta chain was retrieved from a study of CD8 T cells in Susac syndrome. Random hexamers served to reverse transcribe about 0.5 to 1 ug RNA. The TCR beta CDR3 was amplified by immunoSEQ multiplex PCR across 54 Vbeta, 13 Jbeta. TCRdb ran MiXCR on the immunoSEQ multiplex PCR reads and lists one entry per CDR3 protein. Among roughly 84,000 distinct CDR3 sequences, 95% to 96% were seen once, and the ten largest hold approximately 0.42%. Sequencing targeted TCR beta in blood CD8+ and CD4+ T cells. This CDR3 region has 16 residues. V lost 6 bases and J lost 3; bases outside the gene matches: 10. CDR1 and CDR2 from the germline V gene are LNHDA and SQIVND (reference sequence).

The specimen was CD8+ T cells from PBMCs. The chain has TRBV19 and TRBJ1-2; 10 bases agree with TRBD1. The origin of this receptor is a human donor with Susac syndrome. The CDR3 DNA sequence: TGTGCCAGTAGCGCCGGGACAGGGGTGAATGACTATGGCTACACCTTC. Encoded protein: CASSAGTGVNDYGYTF. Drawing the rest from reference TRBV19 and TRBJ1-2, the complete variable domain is DGGITQSPKYLFRKEGQNVTLSCEQNLNHDAMYWYRQDPGQGLRLIYYSQIVNDFQKGDIAEGYSVSREKKESFPLTVTSAQKNPTAFYLCASSAGTGVNDYGYTFGSGTRLTVV.